This T cell receptor beta chain was found in a study of OX40 agonist ivuxolimab in advanced cancers. Study-level findings and limits: No determination was made of the antigen specificity of the expanded peripheral T cells.

Sequenced by immunoSEQ multiplex PCR; TCRdb stores in-frame clones only, minus some. This sample has tens of thousands of clones, with nearly 90% found just once. For this clone: The antigen is undetermined.

The source was CD4+ or CD8+ T cells sorted from blood, collected in a trial of the OX40 agonist ivuxolimab. The clonotype comes from an adult with an advanced solid tumor such as melanoma, head and neck, liver or kidney cancer.

The CDR3 reads CSVVGGTGGYGYTF. The CDR3 DNA reads TGCAGCGTGGTGGGAGGGACAGGTGGTTATGGCTACACCTTC. The chain links TRBV29-1 to TRBJ1-2, with 8 nucleotides matching TRBD1. The germline gives CDR1 SQVTM, CDR2 ANQGSEA. This CDR3 is 14 amino acids long. V lost 6 bases, J lost 5 bases, and 11 bases stayed unmatched.